The 14 T cell receptor beta chains below all came from one sample that was sequenced in a study of blood T cells in healthy people across ages. For the second PCR, which ran for 7 to 11 cycles, a sample-barcoded 5' primer and a J-beta primer mix were used. TCRdb independently ran MiXCR on the 5' RACE reads; one entry per CDR3 protein. The data show approximately 1,700,000 distinct CDR3 sequences, around 42% seen once. What was sequenced was blood. These receptors were collected from a human donor in good health.

This clonotype was seen more than once but under ten times. The chain uses TRBV24-1 and TRBJ1-2; D is perhaps TRBD1 (5 bases). V was shortened by 3 bases and J by 4 bases, with 11 bases between the two germline ends. Germline assignment: CDR1 KGHDR and CDR2 SFDVKD. This CDR3 spans 14 amino acids. CDR3 protein: CATSDPSRGYGYTF. CDR3 DNA: TGTGCCACCAGTGATCCCTCTAGGGGCTATGGCTACACCTTC.

This clonotype has just a few counts. The J gene is TRBJ1-1, the V gene TRBV7-9, with TRBD1 matching 10 bases. The CDR3 extends over 15 amino acids. The junction had 5 bases not matched to a gene; V was cut back by 6 bases and J by 1 base. Germline CDR1 SEHNR, CDR2 FQNEAQ (reference sequence). The CDR3 coding sequence is TGTGCCAGCAGTATTTGGACAGGGGGGAACACTGAAGCTTTCTTT. Protein sequence: CASSIWTGGNTEAFF.

The chain combines TRBV12-3 or TRBV12-4 with TRBJ2-5; 11 positions match TRBD2. This CDR3 contains 15 residues. The J segment lost 4 bases and the V segment lost 5 bases, leaving 6 bases of the junction unmatched. The CDR3 spells CASSASGGTRETQYF. In DNA, the CDR3 is TGTGCCAGCAGTGCTAGCGGGGGGACGCGAGAGACCCAGTACTTC.

This clonotype came up a few times. The rearrangement joins TRBV20-1 to TRBJ2-7; TRBD2 matches 12 bases. CDR3 size: 15 residues. The germline V gene has CDR1 DFQATT and CDR2 SNEGSKA (reference sequence). V lost 6 bases to trimming and J lost 0 bases; unmatched junction nucleotides: 6. The CDR3 sequence is CSAQSSGGVSYEQYF. CDR3 nucleotides: TGCAGTGCCCAATCTAGCGGGGGGGTCTCCTACGAGCAGTACTTC.

This clonotype was counted many times. The CDR3 loop reads CASTAGVRAKNIQYF. DNA of the CDR3: TGTGCCAGCACCGCAGGGGTGCGGGCCAAAAACATTCAGTACTTC. V is TRBV12-3 or TRBV12-4 and J is TRBJ2-4; possible D gene TRBD1, 6 bases. Between the trimmed V and J ends, which lost 7 bases and 1 base, there was a span of 14 bases. This CDR3 has 15 residues.

This clonotype was seen only a few times. The V and J genes are TRBV28 and TRBJ2-1, with TRBD2 identical over 8 bases. Germline V CDR1 and CDR2: MDHEN, SYDVKM. J gave up 3 bases and V 5 bases, and 9 bases lay outside the gene matches. The CDR3 is 16 residues long. This CDR3 reads CASSPIGRGGYNEQFF. As DNA, the CDR3 is TGTGCCAGCAGTCCTATAGGTCGGGGGGGCTACAATGAGCAGTTCTTC.

The chain combines TRBV29-1 with TRBJ1-2; D unresolved. This CDR3 comprises 12 residues. Trimming removed 3 bases from V and 4 bases from J, with 9 bases in between. The V gene's germline CDR1 is SQVTM and CDR2 ANQGSEA. The CDR3 DNA reads TGCAGCGTTGATAAGGAAGGCTATGGCTACACCTTC. Translated: CSVDKEGYGYTF.

The chain uses TRBV6-4 and TRBJ2-2; D is possibly TRBD2 (6 bases). V lost 4 bases and J 5 bases, leaving 14 bases between the germline ends. CDR3 length: 15 residues. CDR1 MRHNA and CDR2 SNTAGT come from the germline V gene. The CDR3 DNA reads TGTGCCAGCAGTGTATTCGGCGGGGAAACCGGGGAGCTGTTTTTT. Translated, it gives CASSVFGGETGELFF.

This clonotype was counted a few times. The chain combines TRBV28 with TRBJ2-2; D gene uncertain. Per germline, CDR1 MDHEN and CDR2 SYDVKM. The CDR3 consists of 14 residues. The ends were cut back, 6 bases at V and 4 bases at J, with 12 bases in the middle. CDR3 residues: CASRLTRTTGELFF. The CDR3 region has the DNA TGTGCCAGCAGACTGACTCGAACCACCGGGGAGCTGTTTTTT. Full variable domain (outside the CDR3, taken from reference TRBV28 and TRBJ2-2): DVKVTQSSRYLVKRTGEKVFLECVQDMDHENMFWYRQDPGLGLRLIYFSYDVKMKEKGDIPEGYSVSREKKERFSLILESASTNQTSMYLCASRLTRTTGELFFGEGSRLTVL.

This rearrangement joins TRBV24-1 to TRBJ2-3; D not resolved. The CDR3 runs to 14 residues. Germline V gene sequence: CDR1 KGHDR, CDR2 SFDVKD. The V end was cut by 0 bases, the J end by 3 bases, with 6 bases between. The DNA of the CDR3 is TGTGCCACCAGTGATTTGCAGACTACAGATACGCAGTATTTT. Amino acid sequence: CATSDLQTTDTQYF.

V and J are TRBV20-1 and TRBJ1-1; D perhaps matches TRBD1 (5 bases). This CDR3 is built from 11 residues. V shed 2 bases and J shed 11 bases, with 12 bases lying between them. Looked up from germline, CDR1 is DFQATT and CDR2 is SNEGSKA (reference sequence). CDR3 bases: TGCAGTGCTAGAAAGGGAGGGGCGGCTTTCTTT. This encodes CSARKGGAAFF.

This clonotype was picked up many times. The chain recombines TRBV6-2 or TRBV6-3 with TRBJ2-5; D perhaps matches TRBD1 (5 bases). The CDR3 sequence is 13 residues long. Trimming removed 6 bases at V and 11 bases at J, with 19 bases between. Germline V gene sequence: CDR1 MNHEY, CDR2 SVGEGT. The chain's CDR3 is CASSRTPREGQYF. DNA for the CDR3: TGTGCCAGCAGCCGAACTCCCAGGGAAGGGCAGTACTTC.

Here the CDR3 reads CASSAIGGLREQYF. CDR3 sequence (DNA): TGTGCCAGCAGCGCCATCGGGGGCCTTCGGGAGCAGTACTTC. The J gene is TRBJ2-7, the V gene TRBV6-5, with D tentatively TRBD1 or TRBD2 (6 bases each). Trimming cost V 6 bases and J 7 bases, with 19 bases left between them. Germline V gene lookup returns CDR1 MNHEY and CDR2 SVGAGI. This CDR3 has 14 amino acids.

This chain links TRBV20-1 with TRBJ2-7; D might be TRBD1 (6 bases). The tail of the sequence fits TRBJ2-5 better, so the J call may be wrong. Germline V gives CDR1 DFQATT, CDR2 SNEGSKA (reference sequence). The CDR3 is 16 residues long. CDR3 DNA: TGCAGTGCTAGAGATGTTCGGACAGATTCGTTGGGGACCCAGTACTTC. This gives the protein CSARDVRTDSLGTQYF.